Presented here are 23 T cell receptor beta chains from one specimen sequenced in a study of shared clonotypes between healthy human individuals. Here immunoSEQ multiplex PCR was the method, and the copy in TCRdb shows in-frame clones only, minus some. The sample records over a million clones, about 98.5% being singletons. The sequencing sample was made of naive CD4+ T cells sorted from blood. Subset described: CD45RA+ positively selected. Source of these receptors: a young man in good health.

CDR3 sequence: CSVAGRQGVNTQYF. The CDR3 region has the DNA TGCAGCGTTGCGGGACGCCAAGGGGTAAATACGCAGTATTTT. The chain recombines TRBV29-1 with TRBJ2-3; the D call may be TRBD1 or TRBD2 (5 bases each). The CDR3 length is 14 residues. Trimming left V 4 bases short and J 7 bases short, with 18 bases between. Germline-derived CDR1 and CDR2 are SQVTM and ANQGSEA.

The genes are TRBV18 and TRBJ1-2; 7 bases align to TRBD1. CDR3 length: 14 amino acids. V gave up 2 bases and J gave up 7 bases; unmatched junction bases: 7. Germline V gives CDR1 KGHSH, CDR2 LQKENI. This CDR3 is CASSPTRDSVGYTF. CDR3 nucleotides: TGTGCCAGCTCACCAACCAGGGACAGTGTTGGCTACACCTTC.

The V call is TRBV9, the J call TRBJ2-1; 7 bases align to TRBD2. CDR3 length: 17 residues. V shed 0 bases, J shed 8 bases, and the junction held 14 bases outside the gene matches. Germline CDR1 reads SGDLS; CDR2 reads YYNGEE. The CDR3 sequence is CASSVGSVAGVGHEQFF. CDR3 sequence (DNA): TGTGCCAGCAGCGTAGGATCAGTGGCGGGAGTGGGTCATGAGCAGTTCTTC.

This clone was recorded only once. V usage is TRBV30 and J usage is TRBJ2-1, with 10 bases lining up with TRBD2. Germline V gives CDR1 GTSNPN, CDR2 SVGIG (reference sequence). Trimming at V came to 4 bases and at J to 1 base, leaving 7 bases not matched to a gene. CDR3 length: 16 amino acids. The chain's CDR3 is CAWNPAGGRSYNEQFF. The CDR3 region has the DNA TGTGCCTGGAACCCAGCGGGAGGGAGGTCCTACAATGAGCAGTTCTTC.

CDR3 region: CASRPVFRDRSNEQFF. CDR3 bases: TGTGCCAGTAGGCCAGTCTTCCGGGACAGGTCCAATGAGCAGTTCTTC. V is TRBV19 and J is TRBJ2-1; 8 bases are a match to TRBD1. Germline V CDR1 and CDR2: LNHDA, SQIVND (reference sequence). CDR3 length equals 16 residues. The trim removed 6 bases at V and 6 bases at J, leaving 13 bases unmatched. Full variable domain (outside the CDR3, taken from reference TRBV19 and TRBJ2-1): DGGITQSPKYLFRKEGQNVTLSCEQNLNHDAMYWYRQDPGQGLRLIYYSQIVNDFQKGDIAEGYSVSREKKESFPLTVTSAQKNPTAFYLCASRPVFRDRSNEQFFGPGTRLTVL.

The chain combines TRBV6-5 with TRBJ2-1; TRBD2 aligns across 12 bases. Germline CDR1 reads MNHEY; CDR2 reads SVGAGI. The V and J ends lost 4 bases and 6 bases, in that order; junction bases with no gene match: 7. The CDR3 totals 16 residues. CDR3 sequence reads: CASSWGLAGGPNEQFF. CDR3 coding DNA: TGTGCCAGCAGTTGGGGGCTAGCGGGAGGGCCCAATGAGCAGTTCTTC.

The chain links TRBV18 to TRBJ2-5; D unclear. CDR1 is KGHSH and CDR2 is LQKENI in the germline V gene. Trimming pared 5 bases from V and 5 bases from J, leaving 6 bases between. CDR3 length equals 11 residues. CDR3 in DNA: TGTGCCAGCTCATCCACGGAGACCCAGTACTTC. Translation gives CASSSTETQYF.

The chain has TRBV7-9 and TRBJ1-1; 7 positions match TRBD1. V dropped 2 bases and J dropped 0; count of bases not matched to a gene: 3. CDR1 SEHNR and CDR2 FQNEAQ come from the germline V gene (reference sequence). The CDR3 runs to 15 residues. CDR3 nucleotides: TGTGCCAGCAGCTTACCCGGGACAGTGAACACTGAAGCTTTCTTT. It specifies CASSLPGTVNTEAFF.

Details on this clone: Different DNA sequences within this sample yield the same CDR3. The chain has TRBV7-8 and TRBJ2-2; the D gene is possibly TRBD1 (6 bases). V lost 0 bases and J 4 bases, leaving 6 bases between the germline ends. The germline CDR1 and CDR2 sequences are SGHVS and FQNEAQ. This CDR3 contains 14 residues. This CDR3 is CASSLARGTGELFF. CDR3 nucleotides: TGTGCCAGCAGCTTAGCCAGGGGCACCGGGGAGCTGTTTTTT.

This chain joins TRBV13 and TRBJ2-4, with D perhaps given as TRBD1 or TRBD2 (5 bases each). Trimming cost V 5 bases and J 7 bases, with 12 bases left between them. Germline V CDR1 and CDR2: PRHDT, FYEKMQ (reference sequence). This CDR3 spans 13 amino acids. CDR3 in DNA: TGTGCCAGCAGCACTCGGGACCTGAACATTCAGTACTTC. Translation gives CASSTRDLNIQYF.

This clone was picked up a small number of times. The rearrangement uses TRBV20-1 and TRBJ2-2; D gene uncertain. CDR3 size: 10 residues. Germline V gene sequence: CDR1 DFQATT, CDR2 SNEGSKA (reference sequence). Trimming took 0 bases from V and 7 from J, leaving 0 bases between them. CDR3: CSARDGELFF. The CDR3 DNA is TGCAGTGCTAGAGACGGGGAGCTGTTTTTT.

The CDR3 region is CASSSVGGESSTGELFF. DNA of the CDR3: TGTGCCAGCAGCTCGGTTGGGGGAGAATCGAGCACCGGGGAGCTGTTTTTT. This sequence joins TRBV7-3 and TRBJ2-2; D might be TRBD1 or TRBD2, each matching 5 bases. In germline, CDR1 is SGHTA, CDR2 FQGTGA. This CDR3 comprises 17 residues. Trimming stripped 4 bases from V and 4 bases from J, with 19 bases between.

This chain joins TRBV11-2 and TRBJ2-7, with D possibly TRBD2 on 5 matching bases. Looked up from germline, CDR1 is SGHAT and CDR2 is FQNNGV. The CDR3 sequence is 16 residues long. Trimming shortened V by 4 bases and J by 4 bases, and 20 bases separated the two germline ends. CDR3 bases: TGTGCCAGCAGCTCAGACCAGCGGAATTTTCGGTACGAGCAGTACTTC. The encoded protein is CASSSDQRNFRYEQYF.

CDR3 amino acids: CASSLFQDSSFEQYF. The CDR3 DNA reads TGTGCCAGCAGCTTATTTCAGGACTCCTCTTTTGAGCAGTACTTC. The chain couples TRBV7-4 to TRBJ2-7; weak D call: TRBD2 (5 bases). Per the germline V gene, CDR1 is SGHVT and CDR2 is SQSDAQ. V lost 2 bases, J lost 7 bases, and 18 bases lay in between. The CDR3 sequence is 15 residues long.

The chain employs TRBV9 and TRBJ2-7; 11 nucleotides match TRBD2. The trim removed 3 bases at V and 3 bases at J, leaving 2 bases unmatched. Germline V lookup: CDR1 SGDLS, CDR2 YYNGEE. The CDR3 has 14 amino acids. The CDR3 loop is CASSAGLAVYEQYF. The CDR3 DNA follows: TGTGCCAGCAGCGCGGGACTAGCGGTCTACGAGCAGTACTTC.

The chain has TRBV18 and TRBJ1-4, with 8 bases identical to TRBD1. Per the germline V gene, CDR1 is KGHSH and CDR2 is LQKENI. V lost 1 base and J lost 6; bases outside the gene matches: 10. The CDR3 contains 17 residues. The CDR3 is CASSPLGLTGDHEKLFF. The CDR3 DNA is TGTGCCAGCTCACCACTAGGTCTGACAGGGGATCATGAAAAACTGTTTTTT.

The V and J genes are TRBV7-3 and TRBJ2-1, with 8 bases fitting TRBD2. Trimming at V came to 1 base and at J to 9 bases, leaving 8 bases not matched to a gene. The germline CDR1 and CDR2 sequences are SGHTA and FQGTGA. The CDR3 sequence is 15 residues long. The chain's CDR3 is CASSLNGRAASEQFF. The CDR3 nucleotides are TGTGCCAGCAGCTTAAACGGGAGGGCCGCTAGTGAGCAGTTCTTC.

For the CDR3, the DNA is TGCAGCGTTGCGGACCAGGGGTGGGCGATGAACACTGAAGCTTTCTTT. As protein: CSVADQGWAMNTEAFF. The chain links TRBV29-1 to TRBJ1-1; tentative D call: TRBD1 (6 bases). Germline V CDR1 and CDR2: SQVTM, ANQGSEA. Trimming left V 4 bases short and J 0 bases short, with 18 bases between. There are 16 residues in the CDR3.

This rearrangement joins TRBV2 to TRBJ2-7; 11 nucleotides match TRBD2. The J segment lost 4 bases and the V segment lost 4 bases, leaving 18 bases of the junction unmatched. The CDR3 spans 19 residues. Germline V CDR1 and CDR2: SNHLY, FYNNEI. This chain's CDR3 is CASSGRPVLSSGRNYEQYF. CDR3 nucleotides: TGTGCCAGCAGTGGAAGACCCGTACTATCTAGCGGGAGGAATTACGAGCAGTACTTC.

This rearrangement joins TRBV15 to TRBJ2-7; possible D gene TRBD2, 5 bases. The CDR3 covers 14 residues. V was clipped by 0 bases and J by 7 bases, with 13 bases between them. The germline gives CDR1 LNHNV, CDR2 YYDKDF (reference sequence). The CDR3 loop reads CATSRDSAEREQYF. CDR3 in DNA: TGTGCCACCAGCAGAGATTCGGCCGAGCGGGAGCAGTACTTC.

This chain links TRBV12-5 with TRBJ2-1; TRBD2 matches at 9 bases. Germline V gene data show CDR1 as LGHNT and CDR2 as FRNRAP. The CDR3 runs 17 residues. Trimming at V came to 1 base and at J to 9 bases, leaving 13 bases not matched to a gene. This CDR3 reads CASGLGAAGGRAFEQFF. In nucleotides, the CDR3 is TGTGCTAGTGGTTTGGGGGCTGCTGGCGGGAGGGCCTTTGAGCAGTTCTTC. Complete variable domain (other parts from reference TRBV12-5 and TRBJ2-1): DARVTQTPRHKVTEMGQEVTMRCQPILGHNTVFWYRQTMMQGLELLAYFRNRAPLDDSGMPKDRFSAEMPDATLATLKIQPSEPRDSAVYFCASGLGAAGGRAFEQFFGPGTRLTVL.

This sequence joins TRBV18 and TRBJ2-7, with TRBD2 matching over 11 bases. The CDR3 spans 13 residues. J lost 6 bases, V lost 8 bases, and 6 bases had no gene match. The germline CDR1 and CDR2 sequences are KGHSH and LQKENI. CDR3 sequence reads: CASRGTSGFEQYF. CDR3 sequence (DNA): TGTGCCAGCCGAGGGACTAGCGGTTTCGAGCAGTACTTC.

Remarks on this clone: Relative to the germline gene, one junction end is altered; a read error may explain this. V is TRBV5-1 and J is TRBJ2-7, with D possibly being TRBD1 (5 bases). The V gene's germline CDR1 is SGHRS and CDR2 YFSETQ. The CDR3 spans 11 residues. In DNA, the CDR3 is TGCGCCAGGGAATTACAGGAAAAAAGTTGCTTC. This translates into CARELQEKSCF.